This T cell receptor (beta chain) was documented in a study of cytomegalovirus exposure and HLA in healthy donors. A multiplex PCR was run with 60 Vbeta primers and 13 Jbeta primers. Generated by immunoSEQ multiplex PCR, the TCRdb table keeps only in-frame clones and is missing some. The table has 100,000 or so clones, over 60% seen once. This CDR3 spans 12 amino acids. Germline CDR1 reads MNHNS; CDR2 reads SASEGT. Trimming removed 2 bases from V and 10 bases from J, with 9 bases in between. The receptor was derived from a man aged 40-49 years in good health and CMV-seropositive. The material sequenced was PBMCs. The V call is TRBV6-1, the J call TRBJ2-1, with D possibly matching TRBD2 (5 bases). In DNA, the CDR3 is TGTGCCAGCAGTGAATATGGGGAGGAGCAGTTCTTC. Amino acid sequence: CASSEYGEEQFF.